These 11 T cell receptor beta chains were sequenced from one sample in a study of control samples from healthy donors and cancer patients. Produced via immunoSEQ multiplex PCR; TCRdb's table is partial and in-frame only. This sample has just over 30,000 clones, with roughly 94% found just once. The sequencing sample was made of blood. These receptors all stem from a man aged 60 to 75 in good health.

The chain couples TRBV25-1 to TRBJ1-2; possible D gene TRBD1, 6 bases. Germline CDR1 is MGHDK and CDR2 is SYGVNS. V dropped 1 base and J dropped 3 bases, with 12 bases sitting between them. The CDR3 is 15 amino acids. The CDR3 DNA follows: TGTGCCAGCAGTGAATTGGGGACAACTTACTATGGCTACACCTTC. It encodes CASSELGTTYYGYTF.

This sequence joins TRBV27 and TRBJ1-5; D remains unclear. This CDR3 contains 16 residues. The germline CDR1 and CDR2 sequences are MNHEY and SMNVEV (reference sequence). Trimming took 0 bases from V and 0 from J, leaving 9 bases between them. The chain's CDR3 is CASSLSGFFSNQPQHF. CDR3 nucleotide sequence: TGTGCCAGCAGTTTATCTGGCTTCTTTAGCAATCAGCCCCAGCATTTT.

The chain carries TRBV11-2 and TRBJ2-6; D remains ambiguous. With 3 bases removed from V and 0 bases from J, the gap between germline ends came to 6 bases. The CDR3 covers 15 residues. Germline loops: CDR1 SGHAT, CDR2 FQNNGV. The CDR3 sequence is CASSLWGSGANVLTF. Here the CDR3 DNA reads TGTGCCAGCAGCTTGTGGGGCTCTGGGGCCAACGTCCTGACTTTC.

This clone showed up just once. The V call is TRBV6-6, the J call TRBJ1-5; no definite D call. The germline CDR1 and CDR2 sequences are MNHNY and SVGAGI (reference sequence). The CDR3 has 14 residues. Trimming took 2 bases from V and 4 from J, leaving 9 bases between them. CDR3 in amino acids: CASSYRVGNQPQHF. The CDR3 coding sequence is TGTGCCAGCAGTTACAGGGTTGGGAATCAGCCCCAGCATTTT.

The chain joins TRBV7-2 to TRBJ1-1, with 10 bases that match TRBD1. V was clipped by 3 bases and J by 8 bases; unmatched bases: 9. The CDR3 consists of 15 residues. The germline gives CDR1 SGHTA, CDR2 FQGNSA. The CDR3 region has the DNA TGTGCCAGCAGCTTCCAGGGACAGGGGACCTTCGAAGCTTTCTTT. Residues: CASSFQGQGTFEAFF.

J is TRBJ1-5 and V is TRBV6-2 or TRBV6-3; TRBD1 aligns across 8 bases. V dropped 6 bases and J dropped 7; count of bases not matched to a gene: 11. The CDR3 totals 15 residues. The V gene's germline CDR1 is MNHEY and CDR2 SVGEGT. CDR3 nucleotides: TGTGCCAGCAGCTCGACCCAGGGGGCTAGGCAGCCCCAGCATTTT. The encoded protein is CASSSTQGARQPQHF.

The gene calls are TRBV6-5 and TRBJ1-2; a weak D match, TRBD1 (5 bases). The length of the CDR3 is 16 residues. Germline CDR1 and CDR2: MNHEY and SVGAGI. The V gene lost 0 bases and the J gene lost 8 bases, with 19 bases spanning the gap. For the CDR3, the DNA is TGTGCCAGCAGTTACTCGAGGGAGGGGCTGCGGGGGGGCTACACCTTC. Translating it yields CASSYSREGLRGGYTF.

This clone was seen once. The chain has TRBV7-3 and TRBJ2-7; D possibly matches TRBD1 or TRBD2 (5 bases each). Germline V gene lookup returns CDR1 SGHTA and CDR2 FQGTGA. The CDR3 has 13 residues. With 5 bases removed from V and 0 bases from J, the gap between germline ends came to 8 bases. The chain's CDR3 is CASSDGTSYEQYF. CDR3 coding DNA: TGTGCCAGCAGCGACGGGACCTCCTACGAGCAGTACTTC.

The chain has TRBV3-1 (or the pseudogene TRBV3-2) and TRBJ2-7; 8 nucleotides line up with TRBD1. J was trimmed by 3 bases and V by 4 bases; bases with no gene match: 2. CDR3 size: 13 residues. Germline V gene lookup returns CDR1 LGHDT and CDR2 YNNKEL (reference sequence). In DNA, the CDR3 is TGTGCCAGCAGCCCCGGGACAGGCTACGAGCAGTACTTC. Amino acid sequence: CASSPGTGYEQYF.

The rearrangement uses TRBV25-1 and TRBJ2-2, with D possibly being TRBD1 (7 bases). CDR1 MGHDK and CDR2 SYGVNS come from the germline V gene. This CDR3 comprises 14 residues. The ends were cut back, 5 bases at V and 5 bases at J, with 12 bases in the middle. The CDR3 DNA reads as TGTGCCAGCAGTCCCGCAGGGGGGACCGGGGAGCTGTTTTTT. Translated, it gives CASSPAGGTGELFF.

This sequence joins TRBV6-5 and TRBJ2-7; D is perhaps TRBD2 (6 bases). This CDR3 has 13 residues. Germline assignment: CDR1 MNHEY and CDR2 SVGAGI. Trimming removed 6 bases from V and 0 bases from J, with 9 bases in between. Written as DNA, the CDR3 is TGTGCCAGCAGCTCTAGCGTCTCCTACGAGCAGTACTTC. Encoded protein: CASSSSVSYEQYF.